Each of the 25 T cell receptor beta chains below was sequenced from the same sample in a study of blood T cells in healthy people across ages. With a J-beta primer mix and a sample-barcoded 5' primer, a second PCR ran 7 to 11 cycles. TCRdb independently ran MiXCR on the 5' RACE reads; one entry per CDR3 protein. In the table there are 800,000 to 1,000,000 distinct CDR3 sequences, roughly 48% of which are singletons. Sequenced: blood. Source of these receptors: a man younger than 40 in good health.

The chain employs TRBV4-1 and TRBJ2-7, with a tentative D call TRBD1 (5 bases). V lost 0 bases, J lost 6 bases, and 6 bases lay in between. The germline CDR1 and CDR2 sequences are MGHRA and YSYEKL. The CDR3 contains 12 residues. The CDR3 nucleotides are TGCGCCAGCAGCCAAGAAGGGGCCGAGCAGTACTTC. Encoded protein: CASSQEGAEQYF.

In its sample, this clonotype was seen a few times. This rearrangement joins TRBV15 to TRBJ2-4, with unresolved D. With the DNA end fitting TRBJ2-7 better, the J assignment may be wrong. Germline V lookup: CDR1 LNHNV, CDR2 YYDKDF (reference sequence). The CDR3 loop spans 13 amino acids. The CDR3 DNA follows: TGTGCCACCAGCAGAGTTACTGCCTACGAGCAGTACTTC. Translation: CATSRVTAYEQYF.

The chain has TRBV5-3 and TRBJ2-5; 7 bases line up with TRBD2. TRBV5-3 is flagged as an ORF with uncertain function. Unmatched junction bases numbered 4, after V lost 10 bases and J lost 4 bases. The CDR3 length is 11 residues. CDR3 DNA: TGTGCCGCGGGGGTGGGAGAGACCCAGTACTTC. Its protein is CAAGVGETQYF.

The chain uses TRBV6-2 or TRBV6-3 and TRBJ2-3, with a weak D call TRBD2 (6 bases). Germline V CDR1 and CDR2: MNHEY, SVGEGT. This CDR3 region has 13 residues. V was trimmed by 7 bases and J by 7 bases, leaving 15 bases between them. The CDR3 coding sequence is TGTGCCAGCAAGGCGGGGTCCGAGTATACGCAGTATTTT. Translating it yields CASKAGSEYTQYF.

The rearrangement uses TRBV14 and TRBJ2-5, with D uncertain. Trimming left V 0 bases short and J 5 bases short, with 13 bases between. This CDR3 is built from 15 residues. Germline V gives CDR1 SGHDN, CDR2 FVKESK. The CDR3 here is CASSQDARRWETQYF. The CDR3 nucleotides are TGTGCCAGCAGCCAAGATGCGAGGCGGTGGGAGACCCAGTACTTC.

The chain uses TRBV28 and TRBJ2-1, with 10 bases matching TRBD1. CDR3 length: 14 amino acids. Unmatched junction bases numbered 7, after V lost 6 bases and J lost 8 bases. Germline V gives CDR1 MDHEN, CDR2 SYDVKM. CDR3 in amino acids: CASSYRDRGYEQFF. The DNA of the CDR3 is TGTGCCAGCAGCTACAGGGACAGGGGCTATGAGCAGTTCTTC.

Many counts were recorded for this clonotype. The CDR3 nucleotides read TGTGCCAGCAGCGCGGGTTGGGCTAACTATGGCTACACCTTC. It specifies CASSAGWANYGYTF. The chain couples TRBV7-2 to TRBJ1-2; no clear D gene. Germline V gene data show CDR1 as SGHTA and CDR2 as FQGNSA. There are 14 residues in the CDR3. The germline V and J ends were trimmed by 5 bases and 0 bases, with 10 bases remaining between them.

This chain links TRBV28 with TRBJ2-7; maybe TRBD1 (6 bases). The length of the CDR3 is 16 residues. Deletions cut 8 bases from V and 2 bases from J, with 22 bases between. Germline CDR1 reads MDHEN; CDR2 reads SYDVKM. The chain's CDR3 is CASRTANGGAAYEQYF. In DNA form, the CDR3 reads TGTGCCAGCCGAACCGCGAATGGGGGCGCTGCCTACGAGCAGTACTTC.

This chain connects TRBV30 to TRBJ2-7; perhaps TRBD2 as D (5 bases). With the DNA end fitting TRBJ2-5 better, the J assignment may be wrong. The CDR3 totals 14 residues. Per the germline V gene, CDR1 is GTSNPN and CDR2 is SVGIG (reference sequence). CDR3 region: CAWRISGNQETQYF. DNA for the CDR3: TGTGCCTGGAGAATATCGGGAAACCAAGAGACCCAGTACTTC.

As to this clonotype: The junction departs from germline at one end; a sequencing error may be responsible. This chain links TRBV29-1 with TRBJ1-1; 7 bases line up with TRBD1. Per germline, CDR1 SQVTM and CDR2 ANQGSEA. This CDR3 region has 14 residues. The CDR3 DNA follows: TGCAGCGTTGTAGGGGGACAGATGAACACTGGAGCTTTCTTT. Translated: CSVVGGQMNTGAFF. The full variable domain, with the rest looked up from reference TRBV29-1 and TRBJ1-1, is SAVISQKPSRDICQRGTSLTIQCQVDSQVTMMFWYRQQPGQSLTLIATANQGSEATYESGFVIDKFPISRPNLTFSTLTVSNMSPEDSSIYLCSVVGGQMNTGAFFGQGTRLTVV.

CDR3 in amino acids: CASSLVPGSAYEQFF. DNA of the CDR3: TGTGCCAGCAGCTTAGTTCCGGGAAGCGCCTATGAGCAGTTCTTC. The chain couples TRBV7-8 to TRBJ2-1; TRBD2 might be the D (5 bases). This CDR3 is 15 amino acids long. Germline V gene data show CDR1 as SGHVS and CDR2 as FQNEAQ. Trimming took 1 base from V and 8 from J, leaving 15 bases between them.

This clonotype was found a few times. The chain combines TRBV10-3 with TRBJ1-2; 10 bases fit TRBD1. Trimming cost V 6 bases and J 6 bases; bases outside gene matches: 4. This CDR3 region has 13 residues. CDR1 is ENHRY, CDR2 SYGVKD, per germline. In nucleotides, the CDR3 is TGTGCCATCAGGACAGGGGGCCAGGATGGCTACACCTTC. It specifies CAIRTGGQDGYTF.

The gene calls are TRBV7-9 and TRBJ1-1; D remains unclear. The CDR3 is 14 amino acids. V lost 2 bases and J 5 bases, leaving 12 bases between the germline ends. Germline CDR1 SEHNR, CDR2 FQNEAQ (reference sequence). CDR3 sequence: CASSLMGLRTEAFF. The CDR3 bases are TGTGCCAGCAGCTTAATGGGCTTAAGGACTGAAGCTTTCTTT.

This clonotype was counted ten times or more. The V and J genes are TRBV6-1 and TRBJ1-2; D not resolved. Germline V gene sequence: CDR1 MNHNS, CDR2 SASEGT. Trimming removed 6 bases from V and 1 base from J, with 12 bases in between. CDR3 size: 14 residues. CDR3 bases: TGTGCCAGCAGCCTCGGGCGTATTAACTATGGCTACACCTTC. The encoded protein is CASSLGRINYGYTF.

V usage is TRBV11-3 and J usage is TRBJ2-7; TRBD1 matches 8 bases. CDR1 and CDR2 from the germline V gene are SGHNT and YENEEA. The CDR3 contains 14 residues. Unmatched junction bases numbered 4, after V lost 4 bases and J lost 2 bases. The CDR3 DNA is TGTGCCAGCAGCTCGGGACAGGACACCTACGAGCAGTACTTC. Its protein is CASSSGQDTYEQYF. The full variable domain, completed using reference TRBV11-3 and TRBJ2-7, is EAGVVQSPRYKIIEKKQPVAFWCNPISGHNTLYWYLQNLGQGPELLIRYENEEAVDDSQLPKDRFSAERLKGVDSTLKIQPAELGDSAVYLCASSSGQDTYEQYFGPGTRLTVT.

This clonotype was observed a single time. This rearrangement joins TRBV20-1 to TRBJ1-5, with 7 positions matching TRBD1. The CDR3 sequence is 14 residues long. The V segment lost 6 bases and the J segment 1 base; nucleotides outside the gene matches: 6. Germline CDR1 and CDR2: DFQATT and SNEGSKA (reference sequence). In DNA, the CDR3 is TGCAGTGCCCCGAACAGGGGCAGCAATCAGCCCCAGCATTTT. Its translation is CSAPNRGSNQPQHF.

This clonotype has just a few counts. The chain has TRBV7-2 and TRBJ2-5, with a possible D match to TRBD2 (6 bases). V was clipped by 8 bases and J by 11 bases, with 27 bases between them. The CDR3 totals 15 residues. Germline V lookup: CDR1 SGHTA, CDR2 FQGNSA. The CDR3 region is CASSSSGTPGVEQYF. DNA for the CDR3: TGTGCCAGCTCCTCTTCCGGGACTCCCGGGGTAGAGCAGTACTTC.

This clonotype was recorded once. The chain carries TRBV15 and TRBJ2-3, with D uncertain. From germline, CDR1 is LNHNV and CDR2 YYDKDF (reference sequence). The CDR3 consists of 15 residues. The V end lost 1 base, the J end lost 1 base, and 9 bases lay between the germline ends. The CDR3 here is CATSRGTDRTDTQYF. CDR3 bases: TGTGCCACCAGCAGAGGAACTGATCGCACAGATACGCAGTATTTT.

This chain joins TRBV6-5 and TRBJ2-4, with TRBD1 as a possible D gene (6 bases). Gene TRBJ2-7 matches the end of the DNA better, so the J call may be wrong. Germline V lookup: CDR1 MNHEY, CDR2 SVGAGI. The CDR3 is 13 residues long. CDR3 DNA sequence: TGTGCCAGCACCCGAGACAGGACCGACGAGCAGTACTTC. Amino acids: CASTRDRTDEQYF.

The gene calls are TRBV12-3 or TRBV12-4 and TRBJ2-1; the D gene could be TRBD1 or TRBD2 (5 bases each). V was shortened by 10 bases and J by 7 bases, with 17 bases between the two germline ends. The CDR3 contains 13 residues. The CDR3 region is CATEGFGANEQFF. The CDR3 nucleotides are TGTGCCACCGAGGGGTTTGGGGCGAATGAGCAGTTCTTC.

The rearrangement links TRBV4-2 to TRBJ2-5; D is unresolved. The CDR3 is 13 residues long. Trimming pared 1 base from V and 5 bases from J, leaving 8 bases between. Germline CDR1 is LGHNA and CDR2 is YNFKEQ. This chain's CDR3 is CASSQVVEETQYF. CDR3 bases: TGTGCCAGCAGCCAAGTAGTTGAGGAGACCCAGTACTTC.

This chain uses TRBV20-1 with TRBJ2-3, with 9 nucleotides matching TRBD2. Germline V gene data show CDR1 as DFQATT and CDR2 as SNEGSKA (reference sequence). The CDR3 totals 14 residues. Germline trimming cut 7 bases from V and 2 bases from J; bases unmatched to any gene: 7. The CDR3 here is CSGERGAITDTQYF. CDR3 DNA: TGCAGTGGAGAGCGGGGGGCAATCACAGATACGCAGTATTTT.

In this sample, this clonotype turned up once. The J gene is TRBJ2-7, the V gene TRBV6-1, with a tentative D call TRBD1 (6 bases). Germline lookup yields CDR1 MNHNS and CDR2 SASEGT. The CDR3 covers 15 residues. With 3 bases removed from V and 3 bases from J, the gap between germline ends came to 15 bases. CDR3 coding DNA: TGTGCCAGCAGTGAGGGGACACATAGCATCTACGAGCAGTACTTC. Amino acids: CASSEGTHSIYEQYF.

The rearrangement joins TRBV4-2 to TRBJ2-4, with D perhaps TRBD1 or TRBD2 (7 bases each). Gene TRBJ2-7 matches the end of the DNA better, so the J call may be wrong. The V gene's germline CDR1 is LGHNA and CDR2 YNFKEQ. CDR3 length: 14 amino acids. CDR3 loop: CASSQQGGDYEQYF. The CDR3 region has the DNA TGTGCCAGCAGCCAACAGGGGGGGGACTACGAGCAGTACTTC.

This rearrangement joins TRBV12-3 or TRBV12-4 to TRBJ2-7, with 7 bases fitting TRBD2. The CDR3 has 15 amino acids. J was trimmed by 5 bases and V by 7 bases; bases with no gene match: 14. The CDR3 DNA is TGTGCCAGCACCTCAGCGGGGACGGGGGGTCACGAGCAGTACTTC. Residues: CASTSAGTGGHEQYF.